This T cell receptor beta chain was sequenced in a study of preoperative IRX-2 immunotherapy in early breast cancer. Sequenced by immunoSEQ multiplex PCR; TCRdb stores in-frame clones only, minus some. In the table there are approximately 15,000 clones, more than 75% of which are singletons. Treatment noted: preoperative locoregional IRX-2 cytokine immunotherapy. Samples came from a phase Ib trial of preoperative locoregional IRX-2 cytokine immunotherapy. V dropped 5 bases and J dropped 0 bases, with 13 bases sitting between them. CDR1 is SNHLY and CDR2 is FYNNEI in the germline V gene. CDR3 length: 15 amino acids.

The receptor comes from a human donor with breast cancer. Collection of the sample occurred from a patient treated with IRX-2 immunotherapy. This chain uses TRBV2 with TRBJ1-1; D possibly corresponds to TRBD1 (6 bases). This CDR3 is CASSTDSPMNTEAFF. CDR3 coding DNA: TGTGCCAGCAGTACGGACAGCCCTATGAACACTGAAGCTTTCTTT.